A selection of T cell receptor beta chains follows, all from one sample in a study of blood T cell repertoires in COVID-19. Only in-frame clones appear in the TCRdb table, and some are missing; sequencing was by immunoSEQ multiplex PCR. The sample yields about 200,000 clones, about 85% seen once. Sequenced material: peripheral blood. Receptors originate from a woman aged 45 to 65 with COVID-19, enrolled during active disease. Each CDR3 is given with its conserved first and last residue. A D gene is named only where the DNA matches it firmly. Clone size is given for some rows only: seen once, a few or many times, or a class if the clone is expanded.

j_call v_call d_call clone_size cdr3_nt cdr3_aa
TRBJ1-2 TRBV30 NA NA TGTGCCTGGAGTGGCCCCTCCTTGGCCTATGGCTACACCTTC CAWSGPSLAYGYTF
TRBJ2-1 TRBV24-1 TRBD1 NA TGTGCCACCGCTCCGGGACAGGGTTCCAATGAGCAGTTCTTC CATAPGQGSNEQFF
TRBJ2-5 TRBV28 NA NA TGTGCCAGCAGTTTATCCCGACAGGCTACTGGGGAGACCCAGTACTTC CASSLSRQATGETQYF
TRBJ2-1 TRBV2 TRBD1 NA TGTGCCAGCAGCCTAGACAGGGTATCATCCTACAATGAGCAGTTCTTC CASSLDRVSSYNEQFF
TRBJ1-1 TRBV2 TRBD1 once TGTGCCAGCACCGATGGGACAGGGGCTTTCTTT CASTDGTGAFF
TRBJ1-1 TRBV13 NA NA TGTGCCAGCAGCTTAGCAGGGGTGAATGAAGCTTTCTTT CASSLAGVNEAFF
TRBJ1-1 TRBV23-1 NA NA TGCGCCAGCAGTCAATCGAGGAAGAACACTGAAGCTTTCTTT CASSQSRKNTEAFF
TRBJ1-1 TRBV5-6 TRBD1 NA TGTGCCAGCAGTCCCGGGACAGCGAACACTGAAGCTTTCTTT CASSPGTANTEAFF
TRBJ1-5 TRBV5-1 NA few TGCGCCAGCAGCTTCAGAGGGCCCCATCAGCCCCAGCATTTT CASSFRGPHQPQHF
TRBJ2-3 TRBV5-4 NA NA TGTGCCAGCAGGTGGGCCCCCTATCTCCCAGATACGCAGTATTTT CASRWAPYLPDTQYF
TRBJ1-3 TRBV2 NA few TGTGCCAGCAGAGAGGGAGCTGGAAACACCATATATTTT CASREGAGNTIYF
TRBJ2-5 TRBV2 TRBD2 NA TGTGCCAGCAGTGGGACTAGCGGGGATCGGGGGACCCAGTACTTC CASSGTSGDRGTQYF
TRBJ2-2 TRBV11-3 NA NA TGTGCCAGCAGCTTACTTGCCCGGGGTGGCACCGGGGAGCTGTTTTTT CASSLLARGGTGELFF
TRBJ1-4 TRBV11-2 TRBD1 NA TGTGCCAGCAGCCCCCGGACAGGGAGGGGATATACTAATGAAAAACTGTTTTTT CASSPRTGRGYTNEKLFF
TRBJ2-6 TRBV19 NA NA TGTGCCAGTAGTACCGGCTCTGGGGCCAACGTCCTGACTTTC CASSTGSGANVLTF
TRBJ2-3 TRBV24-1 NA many TGTGCCACCAGTGATGACAGCCTCACAGATACGCAGTATTTT CATSDDSLTDTQYF
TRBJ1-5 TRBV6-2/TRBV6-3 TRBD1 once TGTGCCAGCAGTAGGACAGGACACAATCAGCCCCAGCATTTT CASSRTGHNQPQHF
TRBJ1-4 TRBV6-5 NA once TGTGCCAGCAGGACATTAACTAATGAAAAACTGTTTTTT CASRTLTNEKLFF
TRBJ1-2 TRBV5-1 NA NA TGCGCCAGCAGCTTGGATCCGGGTCTCTATGGCTACACCTTC CASSLDPGLYGYTF
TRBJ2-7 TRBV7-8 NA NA TGTGCCAGCAGCTTAGTGGCAGGGGTCTCCTACGAGCAGTACTTC CASSLVAGVSYEQYF
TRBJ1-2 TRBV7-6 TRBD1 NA TGTGCCAGCAGCTTAAGATCCGGCGGGACAGGGGAGGATGGCTACACCTTC CASSLRSGGTGEDGYTF
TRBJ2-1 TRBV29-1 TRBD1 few TGCAGCGTTGATAGACAGGGGGCACATGAGCAGTTCTTC CSVDRQGAHEQFF
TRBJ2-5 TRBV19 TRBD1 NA TGTGCCAGTAGTATAACGGCAGGGGGACAAGAGACCCAGTACTTC CASSITAGGQETQYF
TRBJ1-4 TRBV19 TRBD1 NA TGTGCTACCAGGGGGACAGGGACAACTAATGAAAAACTGTTTTTT CATRGTGTTNEKLFF
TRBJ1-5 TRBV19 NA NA TGTGCCAGTAGTAAGGTGGAGGTACAGCCCCAGCATTTT CASSKVEVQPQHF
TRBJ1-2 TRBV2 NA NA TGTGCCAGCAGTGGTCATACAGGGAAATCTTCTAACTATGGCTACACCTTC CASSGHTGKSSNYGYTF
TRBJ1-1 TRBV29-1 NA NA TGCAGCGTTGGGGAGGGGACTGAAGCTTTCTTT CSVGEGTEAFF
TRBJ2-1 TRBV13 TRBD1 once TGTGCCAGCAGCCTTCGGGACAGGCTCAGTGAGCAGTTCTTC CASSLRDRLSEQFF
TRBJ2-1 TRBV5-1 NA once TGCGCCAGCAGCTTCGCAGGGTATACTTACAATGAGCAGTTCTTC CASSFAGYTYNEQFF
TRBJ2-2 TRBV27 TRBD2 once TGTGCCAGCGCTTGGGGGGGGTTGGGGGAGCTGTTTTTT CASAWGGLGELFF
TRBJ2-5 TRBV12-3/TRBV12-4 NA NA TGTGCCAGCAGTTTCGGAGAGACCCAGTACTTC CASSFGETQYF
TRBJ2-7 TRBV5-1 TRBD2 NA TGCGCCAGCAGCTCCGGACTAGCGGGGTACGAGCAGTACTTC CASSSGLAGYEQYF
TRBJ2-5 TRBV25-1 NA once TGTGCCAGCAGTCCCAAACCGGGACACCGATACTTC CASSPKPGHRYF
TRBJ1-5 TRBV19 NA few TGTGCCAGTAGACGAGGGTCTCAGCCCCAGCATTTT CASRRGSQPQHF
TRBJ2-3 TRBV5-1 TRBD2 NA TGCGCCAGCAGCTTAATTGCGGGGGGTCGCACAGATACGCAGTATTTT CASSLIAGGRTDTQYF
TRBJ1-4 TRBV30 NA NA TGTGCCTGGAGTGTAGGAAGGGGTGAAAAACTGTTTTTT CAWSVGRGEKLFF
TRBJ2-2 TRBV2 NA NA TGTGCCAGCAGTGGGCAGGGGTTGAGCACCGGGGAGCTGTTTTTT CASSGQGLSTGELFF
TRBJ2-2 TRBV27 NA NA TGTGCCAGCAGTTTTTCTGCACCGGGGGACACCGGGGAGCTGTTTTTT CASSFSAPGDTGELFF
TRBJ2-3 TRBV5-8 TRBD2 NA TGTGCCAGCTGCCAGGGCGGGGGGTTTAGCACAGATACGCAGTATTTT CASCQGGGFSTDTQYF
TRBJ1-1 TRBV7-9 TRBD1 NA TGTGCCAGCATCAGACTAGGGGACAGAGACACTGAAGCTTTCTTT CASIRLGDRDTEAFF
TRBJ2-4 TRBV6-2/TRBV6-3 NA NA TGTGCCAGCAGCCCCCCACGACTTAGTCGTAGGCACATTCAGTACTTC CASSPPRLSRRHIQYF
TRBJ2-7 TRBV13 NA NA TGTGCCAGCAGCTTCGGGACCCGGGGGTCCGAGCAGTACTTC CASSFGTRGSEQYF
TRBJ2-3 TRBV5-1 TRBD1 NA TGCGCCAGCAGCTCAGACCAAAACAGGGGTAGGACAGATACGCAGTATTTT CASSSDQNRGRTDTQYF
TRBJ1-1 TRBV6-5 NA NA TGTGCCAGCACCCTGGGGGCCTATGAAGCTTTCTTT CASTLGAYEAFF
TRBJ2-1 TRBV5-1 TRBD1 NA TGCGCCAGCAGCGGGGGACAGGGGGCTTACAATGAGCAGTTCTTC CASSGGQGAYNEQFF
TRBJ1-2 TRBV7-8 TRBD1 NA TGTGCCAGCAGCTTGGGGGACAGGGCCGGTGGCTACACCTTC CASSLGDRAGGYTF
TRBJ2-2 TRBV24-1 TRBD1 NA TGTGCCACCAGTGAGACAGGGCCGGGGAACACCGGGGAGCCGTTTTTT CATSETGPGNTGEPFF